The 15 T cell receptor beta chains below all came from one sample that was sequenced in a study of radiation and T cells in renal cell carcinoma. TCRdb's table, derived via immunoSEQ multiplex PCR, lists solely in-frame clones and lacks some. The table shows around 74,000 clones, with around 78% occurring only once. Documented time point: blood 4 weeks post-SBRT, at nephrectomy. Treatment here: 15 Gy SBRT to primary tumor, nephrectomy 4 weeks later. Sequences were derived from blood, sampled from a patient whose treatment included radiotherapy and nephrectomy. These receptor sequences come from a woman in her sixties or seventies with renal cell carcinoma.

The chain uses TRBV9 and TRBJ2-1; TRBD2 matches 8 bases. CDR1 and CDR2 (germline): SGDLS, YYNGEE. V trimming: 3 bases; J trimming: 7 bases; junction bases outside the gene matches: 9. The CDR3 contains 15 residues. The CDR3 nucleotides are TGTGCCAGCAGCGCGGGGGGGAATTTAGGAAATGAGCAGTTCTTC. Translated: CASSAGGNLGNEQFF.

The genes are TRBV6-1 and TRBJ1-5, with no clear D. The V gene lost 1 base and the J gene lost 6 bases, with 1 base spanning the gap. The CDR3 totals 11 residues. The germline gives CDR1 MNHNS, CDR2 SASEGT. In nucleotides, the CDR3 is TGTGCCAGCAGTGAAGTTCAGCCCCAGCATTTT. Amino acids: CASSEVQPQHF.

This rearrangement joins TRBV7-2 to TRBJ2-5, with D perhaps TRBD1 (6 bases). Germline V gene lookup returns CDR1 SGHTA and CDR2 FQGNSA. The V and J ends lost 3 bases and 5 bases respectively, with 16 bases between them. CDR3 size: 15 residues. CDR3 protein: CASSFERQAAETQYF. As DNA, the CDR3 is TGTGCCAGCAGCTTTGAGCGACAGGCGGCTGAGACCCAGTACTTC.

J is TRBJ2-7 and V is TRBV27; 7 bases line up with TRBD1. The length of the CDR3 is 12 residues. Trimming removed 8 bases from V and 5 bases from J; junction bases left unmatched: 6. Germline V CDR1 and CDR2: MNHEY, SMNVEV (reference sequence). CDR3: CASGTVPNEQYF. The CDR3, as DNA: TGTGCCAGCGGGACAGTCCCCAACGAGCAGTACTTC.

The V and J genes are TRBV6-1 and TRBJ2-7; D may be TRBD1 (6 bases). The V end lost 6 bases, the J end lost 3 bases, and 18 bases lay between the germline ends. The CDR3 length is 15 residues. Germline V gene data show CDR1 as MNHNS and CDR2 as SASEGT. CDR3 sequence (DNA): TGTGCCAGCAGCCGAACAGGGCAAAGATTCTACGAGCAGTACTTC. This codes for CASSRTGQRFYEQYF.

This clone has just one count. This CDR3 is CASSLGGGAGEQYF. The DNA of the CDR3 is TGTGCCAGCAGCTTAGGTGGGGGGGCCGGCGAGCAGTACTTC. This sequence joins TRBV7-9 and TRBJ2-7; possible D gene TRBD2, 7 bases. The germline V gene has CDR1 SEHNR and CDR2 FQNEAQ (reference sequence). Trimming stripped 1 base from V and 6 bases from J, with 13 bases between. There are 14 residues in the CDR3.

The chain recombines TRBV10-3 with TRBJ2-7; 9 nucleotides agree with TRBD1. Trimming took 2 bases from V and 4 from J; bases not matched to a gene: 12. There are 17 residues in the CDR3. Germline V lookup: CDR1 ENHRY, CDR2 SYGVKD. CDR3 protein: CAISEPGSGTGRYEQYF. As DNA, the CDR3 is TGTGCCATCAGTGAGCCTGGATCCGGGACAGGGCGATACGAGCAGTACTTC.

The chain couples TRBV28 to TRBJ2-4; D is unresolved. In germline, CDR1 is MDHEN, CDR2 SYDVKM. The CDR3 spans 13 residues. V lost 2 bases, J lost 5 bases, and 7 bases lay in between. The CDR3 region is CASSLRPQNIQYF. Written as DNA, the CDR3 is TGTGCCAGCAGTTTAAGACCTCAAAACATTCAGTACTTC.

With regard to this clone: The junction departs from the called germline gene at one end, perhaps through a read error. The chain combines TRBV7-7 with TRBJ2-5; the D gene is possibly TRBD1 (6 bases). Germline CDR1 is SSHAT and CDR2 is FNYEAQ (reference sequence). CDR3 length equals 14 residues. CDR3 in DNA: TGTGCTAGCAGCCTGACAGGAACCCAAGAGACCCAGTACTTC. Protein product: CASSLTGTQETQYF.

DNA of the CDR3: TGTGCCAGCACCCCCGAGGGGAGGTACGAGCAGTACTTC. Amino acids: CASTPEGRYEQYF. The V and J genes are TRBV6-5 and TRBJ2-7; TRBD2 might be the D (6 bases). This CDR3 is 13 amino acids long. In germline, CDR1 is MNHEY, CDR2 SVGAGI. V was cut by 7 bases and J by 4 bases, with 14 bases left in between.

This chain connects TRBV9 to TRBJ2-7; 7 nucleotides match TRBD2. Germline CDR1 SGDLS, CDR2 YYNGEE. The J segment lost 0 bases and the V segment lost 0 bases, leaving 6 bases of the junction unmatched. The CDR3 runs to 16 residues. CDR3 sequence (DNA): TGTGCCAGCAGCGTAGGGGCGGGAGATCCCTCCTACGAGCAGTACTTC. It specifies CASSVGAGDPSYEQYF.

The chain combines TRBV7-9 with TRBJ1-1; 9 positions agree with TRBD1. CDR1 is SEHNR and CDR2 is FQNEAQ in the germline V gene (reference sequence). The CDR3 consists of 14 residues. The V gene end was trimmed by 2 bases and the J gene end by 5 bases; junction bases not matched to a gene: 3. CDR3 region: CASSLTGGLTEAFF. The CDR3 coding sequence is TGTGCCAGCAGCTTAACAGGGGGCTTGACTGAAGCTTTCTTT.

This rearrangement joins TRBV5-1 to TRBJ1-3; 9 nucleotides align to TRBD1. The CDR3 has 15 amino acids. The V segment lost 0 bases and the J segment 4 bases; nucleotides outside the gene matches: 2. Germline loops: CDR1 SGHRS, CDR2 YFSETQ. CDR3 residues: CASSLEGQGGNTIYF. The CDR3 region has the DNA TGCGCCAGCAGCTTGGAGGGACAGGGAGGAAACACCATATATTTT.

The CDR3 region is CASSLGLAGVSGELFF. CDR3 DNA sequence: TGTGCCAGCAGCCTGGGACTAGCGGGAGTGAGCGGGGAGCTGTTTTTT. The chain is built from TRBV13 and TRBJ2-2; 14 bases are shared with TRBD2. V lost 5 bases, J lost 7 bases, and 6 bases stayed unmatched. This CDR3 is built from 16 residues. Germline values: CDR1 PRHDT, CDR2 FYEKMQ (reference sequence).

The chain employs TRBV5-4 and TRBJ1-4, with TRBD1 identical over 8 bases. The CDR3 extends over 14 amino acids. CDR1 is SGHNT, CDR2 YYREEE, per germline (reference sequence). The V and J ends lost 2 bases and 8 bases, in that order; junction bases with no gene match: 5. The CDR3: CASSLGQGGEKLFF. The CDR3, as DNA: TGTGCCAGCAGCTTAGGACAGGGAGGCGAAAAACTGTTTTTT.